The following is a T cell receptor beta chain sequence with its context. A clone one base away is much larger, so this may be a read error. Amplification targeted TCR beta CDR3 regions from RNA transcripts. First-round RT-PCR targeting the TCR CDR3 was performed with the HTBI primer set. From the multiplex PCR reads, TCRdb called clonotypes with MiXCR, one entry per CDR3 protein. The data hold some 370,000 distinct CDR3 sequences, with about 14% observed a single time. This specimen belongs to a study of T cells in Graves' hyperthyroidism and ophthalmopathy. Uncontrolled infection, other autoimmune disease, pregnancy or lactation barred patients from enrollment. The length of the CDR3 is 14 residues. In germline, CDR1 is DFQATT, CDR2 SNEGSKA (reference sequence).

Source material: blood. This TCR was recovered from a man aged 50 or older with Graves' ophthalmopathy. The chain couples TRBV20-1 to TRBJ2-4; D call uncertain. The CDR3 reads CSAVGPLAKDIQYF. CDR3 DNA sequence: TGCAGTGCTGTCGGACCATTAGCCAAAGACATTCAGTACTTC.